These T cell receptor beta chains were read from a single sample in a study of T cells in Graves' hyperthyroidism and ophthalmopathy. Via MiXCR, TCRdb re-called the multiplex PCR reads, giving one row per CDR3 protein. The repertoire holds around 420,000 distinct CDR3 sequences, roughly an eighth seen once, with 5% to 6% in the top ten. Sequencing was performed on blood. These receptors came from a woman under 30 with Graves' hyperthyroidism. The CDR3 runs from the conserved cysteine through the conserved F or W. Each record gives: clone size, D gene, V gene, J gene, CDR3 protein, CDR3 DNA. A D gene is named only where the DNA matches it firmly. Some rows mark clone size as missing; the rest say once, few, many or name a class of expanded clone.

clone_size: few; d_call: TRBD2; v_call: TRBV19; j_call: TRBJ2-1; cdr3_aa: CASTLRASGNPNNEQFF; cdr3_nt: TGTGCCAGTACTCTCCGGGCTAGCGGAAATCCCAACAATGAGCAGTTCTTC
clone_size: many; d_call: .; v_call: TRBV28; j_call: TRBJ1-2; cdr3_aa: CASSLSSDIANYGYTF; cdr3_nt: TGTGCCAGCAGTTTGTCGTCGGACATAGCTAACTATGGCTACACCTTC
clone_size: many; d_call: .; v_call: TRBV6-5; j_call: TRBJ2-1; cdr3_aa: CASSYPGRSYNEQFF; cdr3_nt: TGTGCCAGCAGTTACCCCGGGCGCTCCTACAATGAGCAGTTCTTC
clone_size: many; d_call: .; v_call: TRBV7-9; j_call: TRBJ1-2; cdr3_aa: CASSLERRGRGYTF; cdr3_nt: TGTGCCAGCAGCTTAGAACGTCGGGGTCGCGGCTACACCTTC
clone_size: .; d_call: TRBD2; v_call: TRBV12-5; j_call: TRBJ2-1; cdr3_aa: CASASSTSGFSYNEQFF; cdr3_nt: TGTGCTAGTGCCAGTTCGACTAGCGGTTTCTCCTACAATGAGCAGTTCTTC
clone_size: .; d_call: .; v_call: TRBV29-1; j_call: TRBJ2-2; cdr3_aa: CSVEGGLNTGELFF; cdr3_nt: TGCAGCGTTGAGGGGGGCCTGAACACCGGGGAGCTGTTTTTT
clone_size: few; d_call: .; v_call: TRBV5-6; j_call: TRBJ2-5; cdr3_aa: CASSFQTGPQETQYF; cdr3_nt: TGTGCCAGCAGCTTTCAGACAGGTCCTCAAGAGACCCAGTACTTC
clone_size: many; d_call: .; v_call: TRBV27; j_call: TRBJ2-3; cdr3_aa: CASSIVSTDTQYF; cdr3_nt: TGTGCCAGCAGTATCGTGAGCACAGATACGCAGTATTTT
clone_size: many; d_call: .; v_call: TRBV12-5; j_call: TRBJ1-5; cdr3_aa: CASGLDLEVSNQPQHF; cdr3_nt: TGTGCTAGTGGTTTGGATCTCGAGGTTAGCAATCAGCCCCAGCATTTT
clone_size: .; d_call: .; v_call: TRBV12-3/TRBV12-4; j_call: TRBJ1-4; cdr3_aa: CASSSGPGDEKLFF; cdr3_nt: TGTGCCAGCAGCTCGGGACCTGGGGATGAAAAACTGTTTTTT
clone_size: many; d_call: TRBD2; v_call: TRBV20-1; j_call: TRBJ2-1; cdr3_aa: CSASRAGGIDAYNEQFF; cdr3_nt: TGCAGTGCTAGCCGGGCGGGAGGGATAGACGCCTACAATGAGCAGTTCTTC
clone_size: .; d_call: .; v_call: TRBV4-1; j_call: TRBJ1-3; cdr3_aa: CASSQDFYGVRGNTIYF; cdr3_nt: TGCGCCAGCAGCCAAGATTTTTACGGGGTGCGGGGAAACACCATATATTTT
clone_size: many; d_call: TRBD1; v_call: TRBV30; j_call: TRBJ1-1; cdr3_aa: CAWSERGLGQGAREAFF; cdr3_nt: TGTGCCTGGAGCGAGAGGGGATTGGGACAGGGGGCTAGAGAAGCTTTCTTT
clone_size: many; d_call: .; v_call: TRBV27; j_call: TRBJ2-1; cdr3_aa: CASSLSSGVGNEQFF; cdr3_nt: TGTGCCAGCAGTTTATCGTCAGGGGTTGGCAATGAGCAGTTCTTC
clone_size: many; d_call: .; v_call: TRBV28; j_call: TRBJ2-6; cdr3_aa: CASSFLRRRVGANVLTF; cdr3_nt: TGTGCCAGCAGTTTTCTTAGGAGGAGGGTGGGGGCCAACGTCCTGACTTTC
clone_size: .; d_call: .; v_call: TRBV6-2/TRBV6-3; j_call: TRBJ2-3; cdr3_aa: CASSSSRLISSSTDTQYF; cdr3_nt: TGTGCCAGCAGCTCGTCTCGGTTGATTAGTTCTAGCACAGATACGCAGTATTTT
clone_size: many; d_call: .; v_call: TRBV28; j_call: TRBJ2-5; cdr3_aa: CASSLSVWRAMETQYF; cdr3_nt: TGTGCCAGCAGTTTATCGGTCTGGAGGGCCATGGAGACCCAGTACTTC
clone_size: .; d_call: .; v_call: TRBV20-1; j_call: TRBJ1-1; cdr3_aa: CSARAMGGGLRGTEAFF; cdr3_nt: TGCAGTGCTAGAGCCATGGGTGGGGGGCTCCGGGGCACTGAAGCTTTCTTT
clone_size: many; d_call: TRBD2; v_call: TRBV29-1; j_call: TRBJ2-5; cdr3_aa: CSVVTSGRETQYF; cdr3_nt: TGCAGCGTTGTTACTAGCGGGAGAGAGACCCAGTACTTC
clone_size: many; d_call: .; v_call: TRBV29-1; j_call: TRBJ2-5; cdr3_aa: CSVDPEQETQYF; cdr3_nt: TGCAGCGTTGACCCGGAACAAGAGACCCAGTACTTC
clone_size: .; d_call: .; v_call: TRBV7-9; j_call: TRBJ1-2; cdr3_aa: CASSLPLLQGEGGYTF; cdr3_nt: TGTGCCAGCAGCTTACCACTGCTGCAGGGTGAGGGTGGCTACACCTTC
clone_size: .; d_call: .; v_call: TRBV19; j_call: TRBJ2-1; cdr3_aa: CASGSGRKTYNEQFF; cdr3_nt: TGTGCCAGTGGGTCTGGGCGGAAGACCTACAATGAGCAGTTCTTC
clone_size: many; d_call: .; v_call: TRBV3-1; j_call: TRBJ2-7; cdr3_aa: CASSRTPSAGISYEQYF; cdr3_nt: TGTGCCAGCAGCCGAACTCCCTCCGCAGGGATTTCCTACGAGCAGTACTTC
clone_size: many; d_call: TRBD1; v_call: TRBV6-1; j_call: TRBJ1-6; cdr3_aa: CASSEGVGGDNSPLHF; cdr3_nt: TGTGCCAGCAGTGAAGGGGTAGGGGGCGATAATTCACCCCTCCACTTT
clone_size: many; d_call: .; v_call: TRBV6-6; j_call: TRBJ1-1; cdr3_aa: CASSYSGQLVNTEAFF; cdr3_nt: TGTGCCAGCAGTTACTCGGGTCAGCTAGTGAACACTGAAGCTTTCTTT
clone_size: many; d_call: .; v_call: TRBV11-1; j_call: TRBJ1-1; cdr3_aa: CASSLGRARVTEAFF; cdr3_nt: TGTGCCAGCAGCTTAGGGCGGGCGCGGGTCACTGAAGCTTTCTTT
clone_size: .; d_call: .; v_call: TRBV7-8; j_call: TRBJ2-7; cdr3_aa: CASSLAGWREGEQYF; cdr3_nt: TGTGCCAGCAGCTTAGCGGGGTGGAGGGAAGGTGAGCAGTACTTC
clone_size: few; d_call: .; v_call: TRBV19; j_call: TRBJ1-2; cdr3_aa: CASRPSLSGYGYTF; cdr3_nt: TGTGCCAGTAGGCCGTCGCTGTCAGGGTATGGCTACACCTTC
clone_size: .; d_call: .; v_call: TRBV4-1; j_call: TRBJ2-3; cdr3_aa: CASSRRTLGTDTQYF; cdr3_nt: TGCGCCAGCAGCCGGCGGACACTTGGGACAGATACGCAGTATTTT
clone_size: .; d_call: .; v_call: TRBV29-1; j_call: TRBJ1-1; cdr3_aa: CSVASSGTEAFF; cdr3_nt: TGCAGCGTTGCTTCCAGTGGCACTGAAGCTTTCTTT
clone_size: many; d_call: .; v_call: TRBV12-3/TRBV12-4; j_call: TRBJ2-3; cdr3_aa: CASSLRNSGVTDTQYF; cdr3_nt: TGTGCCAGCAGTTTAAGGAACTCCGGGGTCACAGATACGCAGTATTTT
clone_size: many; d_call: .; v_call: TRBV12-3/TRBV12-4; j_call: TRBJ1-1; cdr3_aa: CASSLALGEAFF; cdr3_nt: TGTGCCAGCAGTTTAGCGCTGGGGGAAGCTTTCTTT
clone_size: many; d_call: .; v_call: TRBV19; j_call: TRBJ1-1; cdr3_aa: CASSIAGGQIVTEAFF; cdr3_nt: TGTGCCAGTAGTATCGCTGGAGGACAGATCGTCACTGAAGCTTTCTTT
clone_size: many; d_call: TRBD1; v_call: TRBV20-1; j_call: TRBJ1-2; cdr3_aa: CSARDPGTAPRSYTF; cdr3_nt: TGCAGTGCTAGAGACCCCGGGACAGCCCCACGTAGCTACACCTTC
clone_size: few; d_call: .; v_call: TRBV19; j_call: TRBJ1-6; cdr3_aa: CASRDGYSPLHF; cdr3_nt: TGTGCCAGTAGAGACGGATATTCACCCCTCCACTTT
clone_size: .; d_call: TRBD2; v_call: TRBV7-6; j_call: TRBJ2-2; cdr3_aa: CASSLERLAGDTGELFF; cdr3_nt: TGTGCCAGCAGCTTAGAGAGGCTAGCGGGAGACACCGGGGAGCTGTTTTTT
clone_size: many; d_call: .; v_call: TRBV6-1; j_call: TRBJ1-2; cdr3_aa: CASSQDLGGYTF; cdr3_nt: TGTGCCAGCAGTCAGGACTTGGGGGGCTACACCTTC
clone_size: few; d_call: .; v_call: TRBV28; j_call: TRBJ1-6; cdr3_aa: CASSLGQGSSSYNSPLHF; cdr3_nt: TGTGCCAGCAGTTTAGGTCAGGGCTCTAGCTCCTATAATTCACCCCTCCACTTT
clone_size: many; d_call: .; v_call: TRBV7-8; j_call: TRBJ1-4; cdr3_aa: CASRAGQNEKLFF; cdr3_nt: TGTGCCAGCAGGGCCGGACAGAATGAAAAACTGTTTTTT
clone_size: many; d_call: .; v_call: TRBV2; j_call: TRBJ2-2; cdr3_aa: CASSQAGAGELFF; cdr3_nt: TGTGCCAGCAGTCAAGCCGGGGCCGGGGAGCTGTTTTTT
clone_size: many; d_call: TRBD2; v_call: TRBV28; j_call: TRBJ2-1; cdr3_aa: CASSLPLAGVDEQFF; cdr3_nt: TGTGCCAGCAGTTTACCACTAGCGGGTGTCGATGAGCAGTTCTTC
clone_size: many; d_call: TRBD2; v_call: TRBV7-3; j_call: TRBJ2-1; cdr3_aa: CASSLSLAAGGLNEQFF; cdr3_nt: TGTGCCAGCAGCTTAAGTCTCGCGGCGGGAGGTCTCAATGAGCAGTTCTTC
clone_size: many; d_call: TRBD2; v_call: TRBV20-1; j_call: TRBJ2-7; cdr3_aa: CSAEINLAGGYEQYF; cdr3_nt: TGCAGTGCCGAGATTAACCTAGCGGGAGGCTACGAGCAGTACTTC
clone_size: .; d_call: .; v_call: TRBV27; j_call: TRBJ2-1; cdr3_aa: CASTRGRGGFNEQFF; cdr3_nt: TGTGCCAGCACCAGAGGTCGGGGAGGCTTCAATGAGCAGTTCTTC
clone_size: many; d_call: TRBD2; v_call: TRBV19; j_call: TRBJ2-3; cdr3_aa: CASAFAGEGADTQYF; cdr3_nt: TGTGCCAGTGCCTTTGCGGGAGAAGGCGCAGATACGCAGTATTTT
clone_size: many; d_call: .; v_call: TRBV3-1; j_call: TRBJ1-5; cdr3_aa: CASSQGLYSNQPQHF; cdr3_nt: TGTGCCAGCAGCCAGGGTCTATATAGCAATCAGCCCCAGCATTTT
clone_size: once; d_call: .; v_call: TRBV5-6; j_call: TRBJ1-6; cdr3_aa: CASSLGDLRHNSPLHF; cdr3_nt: TGTGCCAGCAGCTTGGGGGACCTCAGACATAATTCACCCCTCCACTTT
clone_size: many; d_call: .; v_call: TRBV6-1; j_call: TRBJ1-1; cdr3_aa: CASNPTGSATKAFF; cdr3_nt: TGTGCCAGCAATCCGACAGGCTCAGCGACTAAAGCTTTCTTT
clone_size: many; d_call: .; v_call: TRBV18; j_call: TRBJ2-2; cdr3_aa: CASSPRSANTGELFF; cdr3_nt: TGTGCCAGCTCACCAAGGTCAGCGAACACCGGGGAGCTGTTTTTT
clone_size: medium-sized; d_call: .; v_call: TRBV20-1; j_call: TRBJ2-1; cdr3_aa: CSARDPAVSYNEQFF; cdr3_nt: TGCAGTGCTAGAGATCCGGCGGTGTCCTACAATGAGCAGTTCTTC
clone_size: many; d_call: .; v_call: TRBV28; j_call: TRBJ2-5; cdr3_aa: CASSLWLGKGETQYF; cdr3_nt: TGTGCCAGCAGTTTGTGGCTAGGGAAGGGAGAGACCCAGTACTTC
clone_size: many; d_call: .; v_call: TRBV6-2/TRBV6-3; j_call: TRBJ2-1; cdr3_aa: CASRSLPGRNEQFF; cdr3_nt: TGTGCCAGCAGATCTCTCCCGGGACGCAATGAGCAGTTCTTC
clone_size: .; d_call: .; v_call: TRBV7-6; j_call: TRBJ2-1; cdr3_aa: CASSFLMGQGGEQFF; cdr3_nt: TGTGCCAGCAGCTTTCTCATGGGGCAGGGAGGTGAGCAGTTCTTC
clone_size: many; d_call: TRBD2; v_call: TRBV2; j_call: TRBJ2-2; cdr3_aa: CASSGRGTGELFF; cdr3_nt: TGTGCCAGTAGCGGGAGAGGCACCGGGGAGCTGTTTTTT
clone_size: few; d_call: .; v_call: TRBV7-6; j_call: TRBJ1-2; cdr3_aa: CASSPGTGFHGYTF; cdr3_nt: TGTGCCAGCAGCCCCGGAACAGGGTTCCATGGCTACACCTTC
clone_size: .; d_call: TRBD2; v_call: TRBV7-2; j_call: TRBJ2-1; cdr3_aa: CASSLQSGTSGPYNEQFF; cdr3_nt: TGTGCCAGCAGCTTACAATCCGGGACTAGCGGGCCATACAATGAGCAGTTCTTC
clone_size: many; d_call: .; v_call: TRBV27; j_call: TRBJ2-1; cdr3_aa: CASSTASYNEQFF; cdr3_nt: TGTGCCAGCAGTACCGCTAGCTACAATGAGCAGTTCTTC